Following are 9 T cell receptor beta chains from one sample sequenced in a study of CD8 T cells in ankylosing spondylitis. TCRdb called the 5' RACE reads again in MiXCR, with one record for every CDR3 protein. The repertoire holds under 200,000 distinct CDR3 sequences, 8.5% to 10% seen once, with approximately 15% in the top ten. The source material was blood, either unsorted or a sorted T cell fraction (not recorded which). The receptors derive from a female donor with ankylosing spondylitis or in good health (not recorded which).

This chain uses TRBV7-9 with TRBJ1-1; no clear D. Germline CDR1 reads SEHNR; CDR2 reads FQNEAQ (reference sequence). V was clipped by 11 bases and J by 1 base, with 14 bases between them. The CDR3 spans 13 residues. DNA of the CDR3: TGTGCCGCCATTGCGTCGGGGAACACTGAAGCTTTCTTT. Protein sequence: CAAIASGNTEAFF.

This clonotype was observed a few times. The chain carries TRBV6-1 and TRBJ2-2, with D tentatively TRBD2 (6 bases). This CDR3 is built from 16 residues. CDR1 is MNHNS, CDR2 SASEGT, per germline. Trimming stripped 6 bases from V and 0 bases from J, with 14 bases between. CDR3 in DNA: TGTGCCAGCAGATCCCGGGACTCCCCGAACACCGGGGAGCTGTTTTTT. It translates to CASRSRDSPNTGELFF.

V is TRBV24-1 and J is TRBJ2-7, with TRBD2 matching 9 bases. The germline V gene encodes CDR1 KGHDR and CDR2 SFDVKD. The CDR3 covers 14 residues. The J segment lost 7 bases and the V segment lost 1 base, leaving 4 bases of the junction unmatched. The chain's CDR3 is CATSDFPAGGEQYF. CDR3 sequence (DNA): TGTGCCACCAGTGATTTCCCAGCGGGAGGAGAGCAGTACTTC.

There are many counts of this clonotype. In nucleotides, the CDR3 is TGCGCCAGCAGCCAAGAGCTCTACAATGAGCAGTTCTTC. The encoded protein is CASSQELYNEQFF. This chain uses TRBV4-1 with TRBJ2-1, with D hard to call. Germline values: CDR1 MGHRA, CDR2 YSYEKL. V lost 0 bases, J lost 3 bases, and 3 bases lay in between. The CDR3 consists of 13 residues.

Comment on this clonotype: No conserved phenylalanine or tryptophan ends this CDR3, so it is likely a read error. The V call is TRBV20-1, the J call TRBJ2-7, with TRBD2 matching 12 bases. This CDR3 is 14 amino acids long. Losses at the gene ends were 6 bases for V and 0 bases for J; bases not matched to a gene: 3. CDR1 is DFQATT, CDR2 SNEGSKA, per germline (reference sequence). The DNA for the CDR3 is TGCAGTGCACTGACTAGCGGGAGCTCCTACGAGCAGTACCTC. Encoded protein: CSALTSGSSYEQYL.

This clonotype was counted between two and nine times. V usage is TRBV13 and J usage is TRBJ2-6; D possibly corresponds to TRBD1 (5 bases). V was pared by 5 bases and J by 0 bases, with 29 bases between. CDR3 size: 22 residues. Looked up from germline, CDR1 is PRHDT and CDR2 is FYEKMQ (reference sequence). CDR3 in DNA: TGTGCCAGCAGCCCCCCCGTGACAGAAGCTTACGGGTTGCCCTCTGGGGCCAACGTCCTGACTTTC. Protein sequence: CASSPPVTEAYGLPSGANVLTF.

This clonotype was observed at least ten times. The DNA of the CDR3 is TGCGCCAGCAGCCAGGGACTAGCGGGAAAGATCAGGAGAGAGACCCAGTACTTC. It encodes CASSQGLAGKIRRETQYF. V usage is TRBV4-3 and J usage is TRBJ2-5, with 13 bases identical to TRBD2. Germline-derived CDR1 and CDR2 are LGHNA and YSLEER. CDR3 length equals 18 residues. The J segment lost 4 bases and the V segment lost 3 bases, leaving 11 bases of the junction unmatched.

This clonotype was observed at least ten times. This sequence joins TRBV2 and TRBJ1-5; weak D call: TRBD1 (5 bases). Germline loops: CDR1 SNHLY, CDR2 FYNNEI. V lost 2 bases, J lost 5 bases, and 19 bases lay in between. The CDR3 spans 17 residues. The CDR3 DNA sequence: TGTGCCAGCAGTGAACTTAGGTCGTGGGGCCCCGATCAGCCCCAGCATTTT. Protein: CASSELRSWGPDQPQHF.

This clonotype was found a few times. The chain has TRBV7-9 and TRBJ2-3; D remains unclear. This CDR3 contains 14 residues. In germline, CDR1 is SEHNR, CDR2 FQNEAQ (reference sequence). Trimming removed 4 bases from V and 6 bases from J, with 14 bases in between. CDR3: CASSSPSDGDTQYF. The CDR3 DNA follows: TGTGCCAGCAGCTCCCCCTCCGACGGCGATACGCAGTATTTT.